This T cell receptor (beta chain) is from a study of response to subunit inactivated influenza vaccine listed by TCRdb under 2018. Regarding the study in general: Deep quantitative T cell receptor repertoire profiling was used in the study to track responses to a trivalent subunit inactivated influenza vaccine.

The library relied on RT-PCR. Sequencing was performed on an Illumina HiSeq 2500. TCRdb trimmed the raw reads at Q25, called clones with MiXCR and kept productive beta chains. One record per CDR3 amino acid sequence lists the most common genes and DNA. This sample gives around 710,000 distinct CDR3 sequences in total; approximately 15% of them show up just once. Of the sample, approximately 7% is held by the ten largest clones. The research as a whole found: The authors proposed that each seasonal influenza vaccination may bring in only a limited number of new T cells.

This clonotype was recorded a few times. No cognate antigen has been identified for it. No base qualities exist here, and no much larger clone lies one base off it. V drops 4 bases and J drops 0 bases, leaving 11 bases in between. The germline V gene supplies CDR1 SGDLS and CDR2 YYNGEE. The CDR3 holds 15 amino acids from the cysteine to the phenylalanine. Of the read, only the CDR3 DNA is kept; its 45 bases are in frame from base 1. The sequence was collected from a middle-aged man who received an inactivated influenza vaccine. Donor details come from another sample of the same person, matched by shared clones. In this chain, TRBV9 is recombined with TRBJ2-1; confidence is insufficient to name the D gene. The sequencing here drew on PBMCs from blood, taken around two weeks before vaccination. The nucleotide sequence is TGTGCCAGCAGCCTCCCCCATAGCTCCTACAATGAGCAGTTCTTC. This encodes CASSLPHSSYNEQFF.